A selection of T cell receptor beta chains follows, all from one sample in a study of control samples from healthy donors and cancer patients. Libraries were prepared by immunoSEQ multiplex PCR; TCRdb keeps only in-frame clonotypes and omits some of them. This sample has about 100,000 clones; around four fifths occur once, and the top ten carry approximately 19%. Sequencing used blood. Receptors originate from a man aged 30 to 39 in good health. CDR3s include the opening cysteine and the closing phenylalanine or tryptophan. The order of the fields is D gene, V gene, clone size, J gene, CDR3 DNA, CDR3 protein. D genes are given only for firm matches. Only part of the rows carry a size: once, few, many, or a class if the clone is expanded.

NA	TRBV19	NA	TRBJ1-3	TGTGCCAGTAGTATTGGGGGCCCTGGATCGTCTGGAAACACCATATATTTT	CASSIGGPGSSGNTIYF
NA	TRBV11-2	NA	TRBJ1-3	TGTGCCAGCAGCTTATTAGGGCCCGGAAACACCATATATTTT	CASSLLGPGNTIYF
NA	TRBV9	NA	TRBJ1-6	TGTGCCAGCAGTCGACTGGACACGAGCCACTCCTATAATTCACCCCTCCACTTT	CASSRLDTSHSYNSPLHF
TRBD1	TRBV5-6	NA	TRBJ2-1	TGTGCCAGCAGCTTGTACAGGGGGATAAAAAGCTCCTACAATGAGCAGTTCTTC	CASSLYRGIKSSYNEQFF
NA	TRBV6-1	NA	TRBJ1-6	TGTGCCAGCAGTGAGACCTCAGGGCCAAATTCACCCCTCCACTTT	CASSETSGPNSPLHF
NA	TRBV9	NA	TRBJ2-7	TGTGCCAGCAGCGTAGAAGAGGGGGACTACGAGCAGTACTTC	CASSVEEGDYEQYF
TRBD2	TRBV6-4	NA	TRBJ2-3	TGTGCCAGCAGTGACGGCGGGGGGGCGGGAGATACGCAGTATTTT	CASSDGGGAGDTQYF
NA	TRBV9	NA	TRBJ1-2	TGTGCCAGCAGCGTAGACGTAGGTTCCTATGGCTACACCTTC	CASSVDVGSYGYTF
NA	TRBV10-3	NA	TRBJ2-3	TGTGCCATCTCCCCGACAGGATCTTCTGAAGATACGCAGTATTTT	CAISPTGSSEDTQYF
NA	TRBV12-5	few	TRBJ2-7	TGTGCTAGTGGTTTGGTAGGGGCAGATTACGAGCAGTACTTC	CASGLVGADYEQYF
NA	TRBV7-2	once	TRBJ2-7	TGTGCCAGCAGCCCACGGGGGCGTCGTTCGTACGAGCAGTACTTC	CASSPRGRRSYEQYF
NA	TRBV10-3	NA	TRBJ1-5	TGTGCCATCAGTGTGTCACAGGCCAATCAGCCCCAGCATTTT	CAISVSQANQPQHF
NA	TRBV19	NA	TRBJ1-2	TGTGCCAGTAGTATTGGTTTCGGCTACACCTTC	CASSIGFGYTF
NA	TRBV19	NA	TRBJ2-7	TGTGCCAGTAGTATTGGAACAGGGACCTACGAGCAGTACTTC	CASSIGTGTYEQYF
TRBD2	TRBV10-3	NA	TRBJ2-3	TGTGCCATCGGCAATGGCGGGGGTACAGATACGCAGTATTTT	CAIGNGGGTDTQYF
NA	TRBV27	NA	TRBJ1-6	TGTGCCAGCGGGACACGGGCTAATTCACCCCTCCACTTT	CASGTRANSPLHF
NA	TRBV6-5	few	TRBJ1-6	TGTGCCAGCAGCACGGGACCGTTCAATTCACCCCTCCACTTT	CASSTGPFNSPLHF
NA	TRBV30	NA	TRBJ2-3	TGTGCCTGGAGTGGGGAGGGGGTCAGCGGCACAGATACGCAGTATTTT	CAWSGEGVSGTDTQYF
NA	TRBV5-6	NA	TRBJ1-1	TGTGCCAGCAGCAAAGGTCCTGGGAACACTGAAGCTTTCTTT	CASSKGPGNTEAFF
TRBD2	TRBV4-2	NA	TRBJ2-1	TGTGCCAGCAGCCAAGGGGTTATAGCGGGGGGGACCTACAATGAGCAGTTCTTC	CASSQGVIAGGTYNEQFF
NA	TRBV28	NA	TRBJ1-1	TGTGCCAGCAGTTTAGCTCTCGCAGGGACCGCGGGGGCTTTCTTT	CASSLALAGTAGAFF
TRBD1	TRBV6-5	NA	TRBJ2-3	TGTGCCAGCAGTTGGACAGGTCCCGTCGGAGATACGCAGTATTTT	CASSWTGPVGDTQYF
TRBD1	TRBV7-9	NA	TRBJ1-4	TGTGCCAGCAGCGTAACAGGGGGTAGGGGTGAAAAACTGTTTTTT	CASSVTGGRGEKLFF
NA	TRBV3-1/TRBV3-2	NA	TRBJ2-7	TGTGCCAGCAGCCTCAGGCAGGGCTACGAGCAGTACTTC	CASSLRQGYEQYF
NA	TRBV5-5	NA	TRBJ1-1	TGTGCCAGCAGCCGTACTGTGAACACTGAAGCTTTCTTT	CASSRTVNTEAFF
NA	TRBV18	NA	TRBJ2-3	TGTGCCAGCTCACCGGGGGCCCGGGGCACAGATACGCAGTATTTT	CASSPGARGTDTQYF
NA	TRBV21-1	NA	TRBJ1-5	TGTGCCAGCAGCAAATATCTCAGGGGGCTCCCCCCGTATCAGCCCCAGCATTTT	CASSKYLRGLPPYQPQHF
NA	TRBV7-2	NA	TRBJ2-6	TGTGCCAGCAGCTCCCCCAGGGGAGGTTCCAACGTCCTGACTTTC	CASSSPRGGSNVLTF
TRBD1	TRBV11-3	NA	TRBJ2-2	TGTGCCAGCAGCTTCGCCGCCGGGACAGGGGGCACCGGGGAGCTGTTTTTT	CASSFAAGTGGTGELFF
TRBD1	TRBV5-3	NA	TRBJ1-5	TGTGCCAGTAAGCCCGACAGGGATAGCAATCAGCCCCAGCATTTT	CASKPDRDSNQPQHF
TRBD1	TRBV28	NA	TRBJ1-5	TGTGCCAGCAGCACGATGACTACAGGGGATTATCAGCCCCAGCATTTT	CASSTMTTGDYQPQHF
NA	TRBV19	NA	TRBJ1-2	TGTGCCAGTAGTCCTTCCCCGGGACCCCGGCGGGGCTACACCTTC	CASSPSPGPRRGYTF
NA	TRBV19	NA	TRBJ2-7	TGTGCCAGTAGTATAGGAGAACCCTCGGTCGAGCAGTACTTC	CASSIGEPSVEQYF
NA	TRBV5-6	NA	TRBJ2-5	TGTGCCAGCAGCTTGGATACGGCTTTGGAGACCCAGTACTTC	CASSLDTALETQYF
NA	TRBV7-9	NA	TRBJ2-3	TGTGCCAGCAGCTTAAGGGGGGCATCAGATACGCAGTATTTT	CASSLRGASDTQYF
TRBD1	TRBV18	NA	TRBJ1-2	TGTGCCAGCTCACCAAGTAGTCAGGGGGCTGTCTATGGCTACACCTTC	CASSPSSQGAVYGYTF
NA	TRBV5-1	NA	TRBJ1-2	TGCGCCAGCAGCTTGGACAGGGCGTCGTACGGCTACACCTTC	CASSLDRASYGYTF
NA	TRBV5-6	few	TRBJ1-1	TGTGCCAGCAGCTTTCCGGGGGCGCCGGGCACTGAAGCTTTCTTT	CASSFPGAPGTEAFF
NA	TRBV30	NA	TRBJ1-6	TGTGCCTGGAGTGGGAACGAACCCTCCACCCTCCACTTT	CAWSGNEPSTLHF
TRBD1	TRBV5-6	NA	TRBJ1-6	TGTGCCAGCAGCTGGGGACAGGAACTCCACTTT	CASSWGQELHF
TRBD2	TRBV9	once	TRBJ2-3	TGTGCCAGCAGCAAAGCTAGCGGGGGGGCCCCCCAGAGTCACGATACGCAGTATTTT	CASSKASGGAPQSHDTQYF
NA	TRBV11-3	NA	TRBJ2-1	TGTGCCAGCAGTCAGGGGGGACTGACCTACAATGAGCAGTTCTTC	CASSQGGLTYNEQFF
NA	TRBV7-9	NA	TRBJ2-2	TGTGCCAGCAGCTTAGCTACAGGGACCGGGGAGCTGTTTTTT	CASSLATGTGELFF
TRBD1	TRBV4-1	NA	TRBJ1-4	TGCGCCAGCAGCCAAGCGACAGGGCGGGAAAAACTGTTTTTT	CASSQATGREKLFF
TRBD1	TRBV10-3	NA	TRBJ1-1	TGTGCCATCACCAGGGACAGGGTGAACACTGAAGCTTTCTTT	CAITRDRVNTEAFF
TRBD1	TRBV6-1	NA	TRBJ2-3	TGTGCCAGCAGTGAAAACCGGGACAGGGGACTCTGGCCGCAGTATTTT	CASSENRDRGLWPQYF
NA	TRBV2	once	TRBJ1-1	TGTGCCAGCAGTGAGGCGGGAGTAAACACTGAAGCTTTCTTT	CASSEAGVNTEAFF
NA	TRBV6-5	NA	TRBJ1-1	TGTGCCAGCAGTCACGGAGTCACTGAAGCTTTCTTT	CASSHGVTEAFF
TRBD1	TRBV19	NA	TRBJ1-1	TGTGCCAGTAAAGGGGCAGGGGGCATATTAAGTAACACTGAAGCTTTCTTT	CASKGAGGILSNTEAFF
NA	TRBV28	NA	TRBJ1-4	TGTGCCAGCAGTTTGAGTCTAGTGGCGGAACTGTTTTTT	CASSLSLVAELFF
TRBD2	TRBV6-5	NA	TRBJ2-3	TGTGCCAGCAGCGGGGGGGGGTTCAGCACAGATACGCAGTATTTT	CASSGGGFSTDTQYF
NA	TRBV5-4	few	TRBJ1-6	TGTGCCAGCAGCTTACAGGGTGGGGATAATTCACCCCTCCACTTT	CASSLQGGDNSPLHF
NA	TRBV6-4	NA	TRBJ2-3	TGTGCCAGCAGTGCCGGGGGCGGCACAGATACGCAGTATTTT	CASSAGGGTDTQYF
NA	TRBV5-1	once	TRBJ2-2	TGCGCCAGCAGCCCCCGACGGGAATTGAACACCGGGGAGCTGTTTTTT	CASSPRRELNTGELFF
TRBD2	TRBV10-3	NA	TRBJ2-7	TGTGCCATCAGTGAGTCCACTAGCGGGGGGGCTTCCTACGAGCAGTACTTC	CAISESTSGGASYEQYF